Listed here is a single T cell receptor (beta chain). Its antigen is unknown. V was shortened by 3 bases and J by 10 bases, with 17 bases between the two germline ends. The CDR3 totals 14 residues. The V gene's germline CDR1 is SGHDT and CDR2 YYEEEE. TCRdb re-called the reads with MiXCR, one entry per CDR3 protein. Counted here are roughly 920,000 distinct CDR3 sequences, less than 40% occurring once; the ten biggest clones make up 11% to 15%. This sample is part of a study of T cell repertoires in cytomegalovirus infection. Study summary: Public TCR beta signature analysis indicated the presence of both CMV infection and matching HLA type.

Study conclusions and caveats: The ex vivo response showed dominance by HLA-C-restricted CMV-specific TCR beta clonotypes.

This chain uses TRBV5-6 with TRBJ1-5; D might be TRBD1 (5 bases). The sequence came from a human donor in good health (CMV status not recorded). Some clones in this sample may be carry-over from other donors' samples. The sequences come from cultured CD8+ T cells from PBMCs, collected from culture after CMV antigen stimulation. The CDR3 loop is CASSSRITGGPQHF. The CDR3 nucleotides are TGTGCCAGCAGCTCCCGAATAACAGGCGGACCCCAGCATTTT.